What follows are 20 T cell receptor beta chains derived from one specimen sequenced in a study of blood T cell repertoires in COVID-19. The repertoire was sequenced with immunoSEQ multiplex PCR; TCRdb's copy has only in-frame clones and lacks some. The sample has 85,000 to 100,000 clones, less than 90% seen once. The sequencing sample was made of peripheral blood. The receptor source for this set is a man aged 60 to 75 with acute or convalescent COVID-19.

V usage is TRBV11-2 and J usage is TRBJ1-1; a possible D gene is TRBD1 (6 bases). The CDR3 extends over 15 amino acids. V was pared by 0 bases and J by 1 base, with 9 bases between. The V gene's germline CDR1 is SGHAT and CDR2 FQNNGV. CDR3 in DNA: TGTGCCAGCAGCTTAGAACCGGGACAGAACACTGAAGCTTTCTTT. Protein product: CASSLEPGQNTEAFF.

The chain joins TRBV7-3 to TRBJ2-5, with D perhaps TRBD2 (5 bases). Looked up from germline, CDR1 is SGHTA and CDR2 is FQGTGA. Trimming cost V 5 bases and J 1 base, with 14 bases left between them. This CDR3 has 15 residues. The CDR3 DNA reads as TGTGCCAGCAGCCCCTCGGGGTTGATCCAAGAGACCCAGTACTTC. Encoded protein: CASSPSGLIQETQYF.

The chain employs TRBV29-1 and TRBJ1-4; 7 positions agree with TRBD1. J was trimmed by 5 bases and V by 5 bases; bases with no gene match: 11. This CDR3 is 15 amino acids long. Per the germline V gene, CDR1 is SQVTM and CDR2 is ANQGSEA. The CDR3 DNA is TGCAGCGTTCAAACCATGGGACAGAAGAATGAAAAACTGTTTTTT. Amino acid sequence: CSVQTMGQKNEKLFF.

In its sample, this clone was seen once. The rearrangement links TRBV19 to TRBJ1-2; D possibly corresponds to TRBD1 (6 bases). The CDR3 runs to 15 residues. Germline assignment: CDR1 LNHDA and CDR2 SQIVND (reference sequence). With 6 bases removed from V and 5 bases from J, the gap between germline ends came to 19 bases. CDR3 sequence (DNA): TGTGCCAGTAGCGAAGGGACATCTCTCGGTTATGGCTACACCTTC. Translated: CASSEGTSLGYGYTF. Combining the CDR3 with reference TRBV19 and TRBJ1-2 gives the whole variable domain DGGITQSPKYLFRKEGQNVTLSCEQNLNHDAMYWYRQDPGQGLRLIYYSQIVNDFQKGDIAEGYSVSREKKESFPLTVTSAQKNPTAFYLCASSEGTSLGYGYTFGSGTRLTVV.

This clone was seen only a few times. This chain links TRBV7-9 with TRBJ2-1, with D possibly TRBD2 on 6 matching bases. This CDR3 comprises 16 residues. Deletions cut 1 base from V and 5 bases from J, with 15 bases between. The germline CDR1 and CDR2 sequences are SEHNR and FQNEAQ (reference sequence). The CDR3 protein is CASSLGQASGDNEQFF. The DNA of the CDR3 is TGTGCCAGCAGCTTAGGACAAGCGTCGGGAGACAATGAGCAGTTCTTC. Looking up the rest from reference TRBV7-9 and TRBJ2-1 gives the full variable domain: DTGVSQNPRHKITKRGQNVTFRCDPISEHNRLYWYRQTLGQGPEFLTYFQNEAQLEKSRLLSDRFSAERPKGSFSTLEIQRTEQGDSAMYLCASSLGQASGDNEQFFGPGTRLTVL.

The chain couples TRBV27 to TRBJ2-7, with 10 bases fitting TRBD1. The germline V gene has CDR1 MNHEY and CDR2 SMNVEV (reference sequence). The CDR3 length is 14 residues. The ends lost 6 bases at V and 4 bases at J; junction bases unmatched: 6. In DNA form, the CDR3 reads TGTGCCAGCAGGGGGGGACAGGGGTGGTACGAGCAGTACTTC. It translates to CASRGGQGWYEQYF.

V gene TRBV11-3 combines with J gene TRBJ1-5; 9 bases align to TRBD1. This CDR3 is 18 amino acids long. Germline V gives CDR1 SGHNT, CDR2 YENEEA. Germline trimming cut 4 bases from V and 1 base from J; bases unmatched to any gene: 11. The CDR3 DNA reads as TGTGCCAGCAGCTCAACTCGGGACAGGGCCAGGAGCAATCAGCCCCAGCATTTT. The encoded protein is CASSSTRDRARSNQPQHF.

The V and J genes are TRBV30 and TRBJ1-1; D uncertain. The CDR3 runs 13 residues. CDR1 and CDR2 (germline): GTSNPN, SVGIG (reference sequence). V was clipped by 0 bases and J by 0 bases, with 5 bases between them. CDR3 amino acids: CAWSVLVNTEAFF. DNA for the CDR3: TGTGCCTGGAGTGTACTTGTGAACACTGAAGCTTTCTTT.

V is TRBV5-5 and J is TRBJ1-1; possible D gene TRBD1, 6 bases. This CDR3 region has 14 residues. Germline lookup yields CDR1 SGHKS and CDR2 YYEKEE (reference sequence). Trimming shortened V by 4 bases and J by 0 bases, and 10 bases separated the two germline ends. CDR3 DNA sequence: TGTGCCAGCAGCAACAGGGTTATGAACACTGAAGCTTTCTTT. Its translation is CASSNRVMNTEAFF.

The chain recombines TRBV4-3 with TRBJ2-1; 13 nucleotides align to TRBD2. With 4 bases clipped from V and 6 bases from J, the junction kept 3 bases outside the gene matches. The CDR3 is 15 residues long. The germline gives CDR1 LGHNA, CDR2 YSLEER. This CDR3 is CASSRLAGGGNEQFF. The CDR3 DNA is TGCGCCAGCAGCCGACTAGCGGGGGGTGGCAATGAGCAGTTCTTC.

CDR3 region: CASSPRTGIEQYF. The CDR3, as DNA: TGTGCCAGCAGCCCACGGACAGGGATCGAGCAGTACTTC. The chain joins TRBV7-9 to TRBJ2-7, with 8 nucleotides matching TRBD1. After removal of 5 bases from V and 6 bases from J, the junction contained 6 bases not matched to a gene. The CDR3 extends over 13 amino acids. Germline values: CDR1 SEHNR, CDR2 FQNEAQ (reference sequence).

V and J are TRBV19 and TRBJ1-2; weak D call: TRBD1 (5 bases). From germline, CDR1 is LNHDA and CDR2 SQIVND (reference sequence). V lost 4 bases, J lost 0 bases, and 18 bases lay in between. The CDR3 consists of 17 residues. The CDR3 spells CASSTQLRTLANYGYTF. The DNA for the CDR3 is TGTGCCAGTAGTACCCAGCTAAGGACATTAGCTAACTATGGCTACACCTTC. Full variable domain (missing parts from reference TRBV19 and TRBJ1-2): DGGITQSPKYLFRKEGQNVTLSCEQNLNHDAMYWYRQDPGQGLRLIYYSQIVNDFQKGDIAEGYSVSREKKESFPLTVTSAQKNPTAFYLCASSTQLRTLANYGYTFGSGTRLTVV.

CDR3 nucleotide sequence: TGTGCCAGCAGCAGGCATACTAACTATGGCTACACCTTC. It is translated as CASSRHTNYGYTF. The rearrangement links TRBV2 to TRBJ1-2; D ambiguous. The length of the CDR3 is 13 residues. CDR1 SNHLY and CDR2 FYNNEI come from the germline V gene. V was trimmed by 6 bases and J by 0 bases, leaving 8 bases between them.

This sequence joins TRBV7-2 and TRBJ2-1; 7 bases map to TRBD2. CDR1 is SGHTA and CDR2 is FQGNSA in the germline V gene. J lost 4 bases, V lost 1 base, and 7 bases had no gene match. This CDR3 has 16 residues. CDR3 coding DNA: TGTGCCAGCAGCTTAGATGGGGGAGGGATTTACAATGAGCAGTTCTTC. Translated, it gives CASSLDGGGIYNEQFF.

V usage is TRBV12-5 and J usage is TRBJ2-5, with TRBD2 matching over 9 bases. CDR3 size: 17 residues. The V gene end was trimmed by 0 bases and the J gene end by 6 bases; junction bases not matched to a gene: 11. Germline lookup yields CDR1 LGHNT and CDR2 FRNRAP. The CDR3 nucleotides read TGTGCTAGTGGTTTGGTAGAGGGACTAGCAGTAGGAAAGACCCAGTACTTC. Translating gives CASGLVEGLAVGKTQYF.

This chain connects TRBV6-6 to TRBJ1-1; D unresolved. Deletions cut 7 bases from V and 8 bases from J, with 14 bases between. From germline, CDR1 is MNHNY and CDR2 SVGAGI (reference sequence). The CDR3 totals 12 residues. Here the CDR3 DNA reads TGTGCCAGCATTGGCTTCGTTGAAGAAGCTTTCTTT. Its protein is CASIGFVEEAFF.

The rearrangement uses TRBV24-1 and TRBJ2-1; TRBD1 matches 7 bases. Trimming took 3 bases from V and 2 from J; bases not matched to a gene: 3. CDR3 length: 15 residues. CDR1 is KGHDR, CDR2 SFDVKD, per germline. The chain's CDR3 is CATSDPGQPYNEQFF. The CDR3 DNA is TGTGCCACCAGTGATCCGGGACAGCCCTACAATGAGCAGTTCTTC.

V and J are TRBV19 and TRBJ2-1; 9 bases agree with TRBD2. The CDR3 has 16 amino acids. With 0 bases clipped from V and 5 bases from J, the junction kept 5 bases outside the gene matches. Germline-derived CDR1 and CDR2 are LNHDA and SQIVND (reference sequence). CDR3 region: CASSIDSAGGDNEQFF. Written as DNA, the CDR3 is TGTGCCAGTAGTATAGATAGTGCGGGGGGGGACAATGAGCAGTTCTTC.

The chain carries TRBV19 and TRBJ1-1; 10 bases fit TRBD1. Germline V gene sequence: CDR1 LNHDA, CDR2 SQIVND (reference sequence). The length of the CDR3 is 15 residues. The J segment lost 5 bases and the V segment lost 3 bases, leaving 6 bases of the junction unmatched. CDR3 sequence (DNA): TGTGCCAGTAGTATCGAGGACAGGGGGGGGACTGAAGCTTTCTTT. This translates into CASSIEDRGGTEAFF.

The chain has TRBV5-1 and TRBJ2-7; 7 nucleotides align to TRBD1. There are 15 residues in the CDR3. V dropped 3 bases and J dropped 0; count of bases not matched to a gene: 6. Germline CDR1 reads SGHRS; CDR2 reads YFSETQ. The CDR3 sequence is CASSSTGTDSYEQYF. CDR3 bases: TGCGCCAGCAGCTCAACCGGGACAGACTCCTACGAGCAGTACTTC.